This T cell receptor (beta chain) was found in a study of T cells in women clearing cervical HPV infection. Study overall: Case blood drawn at lesion detection; control blood after infection cleared. Only a few women had HLA typing results available. General study results and limits: CIN3+ cases had significantly higher TCR richness than controls; evenness did not differ.

Sequencing was performed with immunoSEQ multiplex PCR; in TCRdb, only in-frame clones are kept and a portion is missing. This listing includes tens of thousands of clones. A word on this clone: Antigen specificity is unknown. The DNA ends 3 residues before the CDR3 does, and the rest of the CDR3 is filled in from the germline J gene.

CDR3 length equals 14 residues. CDR1 DFQATT and CDR2 SNEGSKA come from the germline V gene (reference sequence). With 5 bases clipped from V and 2 bases from J, the junction kept 5 bases outside the gene matches. This TCR was recovered from a woman aged 18 to 75 with a cervical HPV16 infection that either progressed to CIN3+ or cleared (not recorded which). The chain joins TRBV20-1 to TRBJ2-3; 9 bases fit TRBD2. The sequencing input was blood buffy coat. CDR3 in amino acids: CSAFSGGNTDTQYF. The part of the CDR3 DNA that was read is TGCAGTGCTTTCAGCGGGGGGAACACAGATACG.